A single sample gave rise to the 21 T cell receptor beta chains below, sequenced in a study of T cells in Graves' hyperthyroidism and ophthalmopathy. Amplified TCR beta CDR3 regions derived from RNA transcripts. An initial round of RT-PCR targeting the TCR CDR3 relied on the HTBI primer set. In TCRdb, the multiplex PCR reads were re-called with MiXCR into one record per CDR3 protein. The table shows some 550,000 distinct CDR3 sequences, with about a sixth occurring only once. Sequenced input: blood. These receptors all stem from a woman between 40 and 50 years old with Graves' ophthalmopathy.

This clonotype was seen many times. V gene TRBV20-1 combines with J gene TRBJ2-7; no clear D gene. This CDR3 spans 13 amino acids. The germline V gene encodes CDR1 DFQATT and CDR2 SNEGSKA (reference sequence). The ends were cut back, 0 bases at V and 3 bases at J, with 9 bases in the middle. In nucleotides, the CDR3 is TGCAGTGCTAGAGATGGAAGGAACTACGAGCAGTACTTC. Encoded protein: CSARDGRNYEQYF.

This clonotype was detected a few times. The chain uses TRBV19 and TRBJ1-5; maybe TRBD1 (5 bases). V lost 3 bases to trimming and J lost 6 bases, with 15 bases between them. The CDR3 extends over 15 amino acids. Germline V lookup: CDR1 LNHDA, CDR2 SQIVND (reference sequence). The DNA of the CDR3 is TGTGCCAGTAGTATCCCCGGAGGGGTAGGTCAGCCCCAGCATTTT. It codes for CASSIPGGVGQPQHF.

The gene calls are TRBV20-1 and TRBJ1-1; 8 bases map to TRBD1. J lost 6 bases, V lost 6 bases, and 9 bases had no gene match. Germline V gene lookup returns CDR1 DFQATT and CDR2 SNEGSKA (reference sequence). There are 13 residues in the CDR3. For the CDR3, the DNA is TGCAGTGCCCCCGACAGGGGTTTAGCTGAAGCTTTCTTT. It encodes CSAPDRGLAEAFF.

V is TRBV5-1 and J is TRBJ2-5; 7 bases align to TRBD2. Germline CDR1 SGHRS, CDR2 YFSETQ. The CDR3 length is 18 residues. V was pared by 3 bases and J by 2 bases, with 16 bases of the junction left unmatched. CDR3 amino acids: CASSSRTSWAGLQETQYF. CDR3 DNA sequence: TGCGCCAGCAGCTCTAGGACTAGTTGGGCAGGTTTACAAGAGACCCAGTACTTC.

This clonotype was recorded many times. This chain joins TRBV5-8 and TRBJ1-5, with D uncertain. Germline V gene sequence: CDR1 SGHTS, CDR2 YDEGEE. V lost 3 bases to trimming and J lost 4 bases, with 14 bases between them. This CDR3 has 15 residues. The CDR3 nucleotides read TGTGCCAGCAGCTCGGGTTTCAGTGAGAATCAGCCCCAGCATTTT. Translated: CASSSGFSENQPQHF. The full variable domain, with the rest looked up from reference TRBV5-8 and TRBJ1-5, is EAGVTQSPTHLIKTRGQQATLRCSPISGHTSVYWYQQALGLGLQFLLWYDEGEERNRGNFPPRFSGRQFPNYSSELNVNALELEDSALYLCASSSGFSENQPQHFGDGTRLSIL.

This clonotype was seen a handful of times. This chain joins TRBV5-1 and TRBJ2-5, with 10 bases aligning to TRBD2. Germline loops: CDR1 SGHRS, CDR2 YFSETQ. V was clipped by 2 bases and J by 2 bases; unmatched bases: 3. The CDR3 has 15 amino acids. The CDR3 DNA is TGCGCCAGCAGCTTCCTAGCGGGAGAGCAAGAGACCCAGTACTTC. This gives the protein CASSFLAGEQETQYF.

The CDR3 reads CASSIGYRSSYNEQFF. The DNA for the CDR3 is TGTGCCAGTAGTATCGGCTACCGGAGCTCCTACAATGAGCAGTTCTTC. This chain links TRBV19 with TRBJ2-1; unclear D gene. Deletions cut 3 bases from V and 0 bases from J, with 12 bases between. The CDR3 consists of 16 residues. Germline V gives CDR1 LNHDA, CDR2 SQIVND (reference sequence).

In its sample, this clonotype was seen many times. The chain joins TRBV20-1 to TRBJ2-3; 9 bases map to TRBD1. J gave up 4 bases and V 6 bases, and 8 bases lay outside the gene matches. Germline CDR1 is DFQATT and CDR2 is SNEGSKA (reference sequence). This CDR3 is 14 amino acids long. This CDR3 reads CSALDRGAADTQYF. The CDR3 bases are TGCAGTGCCCTAGACAGGGGGGCCGCAGATACGCAGTATTTT.

This clonotype was counted at least ten times. V usage is TRBV11-2 and J usage is TRBJ2-7; D not certain. This CDR3 region has 16 residues. Trimming removed 0 bases at V and 0 bases at J, with 12 bases between. Germline CDR1 reads SGHAT; CDR2 reads FQNNGV. Written as DNA, the CDR3 is TGTGCCAGCAGCTTAGATAGCCAGATTAGCTCCTACGAGCAGTACTTC. This gives the protein CASSLDSQISSYEQYF.

There are a few counts of this clonotype. The V gene is TRBV7-2, the J gene TRBJ1-4; D perhaps matches TRBD1 (5 bases). Germline values: CDR1 SGHTA, CDR2 FQGNSA. This CDR3 is built from 13 residues. V lost 5 bases and J 4 bases, leaving 8 bases between the germline ends. Here the CDR3 reads CASSPRGNEKLFF. The CDR3 DNA follows: TGTGCCAGCAGCCCGAGGGGTAATGAAAAACTGTTTTTT. The entire variable domain, with the rest obtained from reference TRBV7-2 and TRBJ1-4, is as follows: GAGVSQSPSNKVTEKGKDVELRCDPISGHTALYWYRQSLGQGLEFLIYFQGNSAPDKSGLPSDRFSAERTGGSVSTLTIQRTQQEDSAVYLCASSPRGNEKLFFGSGTQLSVL.

This clonotype was recorded many times. The V call is TRBV20-1, the J call TRBJ1-5; D unclear. Germline CDR1 and CDR2: DFQATT and SNEGSKA (reference sequence). This CDR3 contains 12 residues. The V gene lost 5 bases and the J gene lost 4 bases, with 9 bases spanning the gap. In DNA form, the CDR3 reads TGCAGTGCTGAGGAGGGAAATCAGCCCCAGCATTTT. Translating gives CSAEEGNQPQHF.

The chain combines TRBV6-9 with TRBJ1-5; D is unresolved. Trimming shortened V by 2 bases and J by 0 bases, and 8 bases separated the two germline ends. Germline-derived CDR1 and CDR2 are MNHGY and SVAAGI. This CDR3 comprises 15 residues. The CDR3 bases are TGTGCCAGCAGTTATGACGGAGATAGCAATCAGCCCCAGCATTTT. Encoded protein: CASSYDGDSNQPQHF.

This clonotype has at least ten counts. The chain employs TRBV10-1 and TRBJ2-6; D unresolved. CDR3 length equals 13 residues. Germline loops: CDR1 WNHNN, CDR2 SYGVQD (reference sequence). Trimming pared 2 bases from V and 3 bases from J, leaving 2 bases between. The CDR3 DNA follows: TGCGCCAGCAGTGAGGATGGGGCCAACGTCCTGACTTTC. The encoded protein is CASSEDGANVLTF.

This clonotype was observed a handful of times. This chain uses TRBV4-1 with TRBJ1-1; no clear D gene. The CDR3 length is 12 residues. The V and J ends lost 0 bases and 11 bases respectively, with 10 bases between them. Germline assignment: CDR1 MGHRA and CDR2 YSYEKL. CDR3 DNA sequence: TGCGCCAGCAGCCAAGAGAAACGGGAGGCTTTCTTT. It translates to CASSQEKREAFF.

This clonotype came up many times. The CDR3: CSARAGGTEAFF. The CDR3, as DNA: TGCAGTGCTAGAGCTGGAGGGACAGAAGCTTTCTTT. This chain joins TRBV20-1 and TRBJ1-1, with D tentatively TRBD1 (6 bases). Germline CDR1 is DFQATT and CDR2 is SNEGSKA (reference sequence). The CDR3 length is 12 residues. With 1 base removed from V and 8 bases from J, the gap between germline ends came to 11 bases.

This clonotype was detected ten times or more. The V call is TRBV10-3, the J call TRBJ2-3, with D perhaps being TRBD1 or TRBD2 (5 bases each). The CDR3 is made up of 13 amino acids. The germline V gene has CDR1 ENHRY and CDR2 SYGVKD. V was trimmed by 10 bases and J by 4 bases, leaving 15 bases between them. The CDR3 here is CATGSGAPDTQYF. CDR3 nucleotide sequence: TGTGCCACCGGATCCGGGGCCCCAGATACGCAGTATTTT.

This clonotype was recorded a few times. The genes are TRBV10-3 and TRBJ1-6; D call uncertain. The germline V and J ends were trimmed by 3 bases and 14 bases, with 17 bases remaining between them. The length of the CDR3 is 14 residues. The germline V gene has CDR1 ENHRY and CDR2 SYGVKD. In DNA form, the CDR3 reads TGTGCCATCAGTGATCACCGGGAGGAGCAGTCCCTCCACTTT. It yields the protein CAISDHREEQSLHF.

This clonotype showed up just a few times. The V and J genes are TRBV6-1 and TRBJ1-5; TRBD1 aligns across 9 bases. The ends lost 5 bases at V and 6 bases at J; junction bases unmatched: 8. Germline CDR1 is MNHNS and CDR2 is SASEGT. CDR3 length equals 15 residues. CDR3 amino acids: CASSRTGERSQPQHF. CDR3 nucleotides: TGTGCCAGCAGTCGGACAGGGGAAAGGAGTCAGCCCCAGCATTTT.

V and J are TRBV10-3 and TRBJ2-3, with D unclear. Germline V CDR1 and CDR2: ENHRY, SYGVKD. The CDR3 is 15 residues long. V lost 4 bases to trimming and J lost 0 bases, with 11 bases between them. The CDR3 DNA follows: TGTGCCATCAGTGGTGGGAACACTAGCACAGATACGCAGTATTTT. Protein product: CAISGGNTSTDTQYF.

The count of this clonotype is one. The chain recombines TRBV2 with TRBJ2-1; 7 bases line up with TRBD2. This CDR3 contains 14 residues. With V trimmed by 1 base and J by 6 bases, 3 bases remained unmatched. Germline V CDR1 and CDR2: SNHLY, FYNNEI. In nucleotides, the CDR3 is TGTGCCAGCAGTGAAGGTCTAGCGGCCAATGAGCAGTTCTTC. This sequence encodes CASSEGLAANEQFF.

This clonotype has a count of ten or more. This chain uses TRBV18 with TRBJ2-7, with 9 bases that match TRBD1. The CDR3 is 14 amino acids. Per the germline V gene, CDR1 is KGHSH and CDR2 is LQKENI. V gave up 4 bases and J gave up 3 bases; unmatched junction bases: 4. The DNA for the CDR3 is TGTGCCAGCTCACATCCGGGACAGGGCTACGAGCAGTACTTC. It codes for CASSHPGQGYEQYF.